The rows below give T cell receptor beta chains drawn from one sample of a study of beta chain features in type 1 diabetes. Method: immunoSEQ multiplex PCR; TCRdb's copy keeps in-frame clones and lacks some. The table includes 900,000 or so clones, roughly 15% detected once. Sample: naive CD4+ T cells from blood. These receptor sequences come from a woman under 30 in good health. CDR3s include the opening cysteine and the closing phenylalanine or tryptophan. Fields, in order: clone size, J gene, CDR3 length, V gene, D gene, CDR3 protein, CDR3 DNA. The D gene is left open where the match is weak. Not all rows give a size; the values are once, few, many and, for expanded clones, a class.

clone size: few
J gene: TRBJ1-1
CDR3 length: 15
V gene: TRBV21-1
D gene: NA
CDR3 protein: CASSKGRQIGTEAFF
CDR3 DNA: TGTGCCAGCAGCAAAGGGCGGCAGATCGGCACTGAAGCTTTCTTT

clone size: few
J gene: TRBJ2-5
CDR3 length: 13
V gene: TRBV28
D gene: NA
CDR3 protein: CASSFEGLETQYF
CDR3 DNA: TGTGCCAGCAGTTTTGAGGGGTTAGAGACCCAGTACTTC

clone size: few
J gene: TRBJ2-7
CDR3 length: 16
V gene: TRBV7-8
D gene: TRBD2
CDR3 protein: CASSLVERDGHYEQYF
CDR3 DNA: TGTGCCAGCAGCTTAGTAGAGCGGGATGGGCACTACGAGCAGTACTTC

clone size: NA
J gene: TRBJ1-2
CDR3 length: 15
V gene: TRBV28
D gene: NA
CDR3 protein: CASIENWSRNYGYTF
CDR3 DNA: TGTGCCAGCATCGAAAACTGGTCCCGTAACTATGGCTACACCTTC

clone size: many
J gene: TRBJ2-4
CDR3 length: 15
V gene: TRBV10-3
D gene: NA
CDR3 protein: CAISDSVVAKNIQYF
CDR3 DNA: TGTGCCATCAGTGATTCGGTAGTAGCCAAAAACATTCAGTACTTC

clone size: few
J gene: TRBJ2-7
CDR3 length: 19
V gene: TRBV28
D gene: TRBD1
CDR3 protein: CASIGAGVQGYNLPYEQYF
CDR3 DNA: TGTGCCAGCATTGGCGCTGGGGTACAGGGGTATAATTTACCCTACGAGCAGTACTTC

clone size: NA
J gene: TRBJ2-5
CDR3 length: 13
V gene: TRBV7-9
D gene: NA
CDR3 protein: CASSLVLQETQYF
CDR3 DNA: TGTGCCAGCAGCTTAGTTCTGCAAGAGACCCAGTACTTC

clone size: NA
J gene: TRBJ2-5
CDR3 length: 14
V gene: TRBV18
D gene: TRBD2
CDR3 protein: CASSLEAGQETQYF
CDR3 DNA: TGTGCCAGCTCACTAGAAGCGGGACAAGAGACCCAGTACTTC

clone size: NA
J gene: TRBJ2-1
CDR3 length: 11
V gene: TRBV20-1
D gene: NA
CDR3 protein: CSAIRTGSLFF
CDR3 DNA: TGCAGTGCTATTCGGACTGGTAGTCTGTTCTTC

clone size: few
J gene: TRBJ2-2
CDR3 length: 16
V gene: TRBV5-1
D gene: NA
CDR3 protein: CASSLRGGAVTGELFF
CDR3 DNA: TGCGCCAGCAGCTTGCGGGGTGGCGCTGTGACCGGGGAGCTGTTTTTT

clone size: NA
J gene: TRBJ2-7
CDR3 length: 13
V gene: TRBV6-5
D gene: NA
CDR3 protein: CASRRQAPYEQYF
CDR3 DNA: TGTGCCAGCAGAAGACAGGCGCCCTACGAGCAGTACTTC

clone size: few
J gene: TRBJ2-2
CDR3 length: 16
V gene: TRBV10-3
D gene: NA
CDR3 protein: CAISSLVPPSTGELFF
CDR3 DNA: TGTGCCATCAGCAGCCTAGTCCCTCCAAGCACCGGGGAGCTGTTTTTT

clone size: NA
J gene: TRBJ2-1
CDR3 length: 14
V gene: TRBV2
D gene: NA
CDR3 protein: CASTSMAGPGEQFF
CDR3 DNA: TGTGCCAGCACTAGTATGGCAGGGCCAGGTGAGCAGTTCTTC

clone size: few
J gene: TRBJ2-7
CDR3 length: 15
V gene: TRBV2
D gene: TRBD1
CDR3 protein: CASSDPGQGINEQYF
CDR3 DNA: TGTGCCAGCAGTGACCCGGGACAGGGGATAAACGAGCAGTACTTC